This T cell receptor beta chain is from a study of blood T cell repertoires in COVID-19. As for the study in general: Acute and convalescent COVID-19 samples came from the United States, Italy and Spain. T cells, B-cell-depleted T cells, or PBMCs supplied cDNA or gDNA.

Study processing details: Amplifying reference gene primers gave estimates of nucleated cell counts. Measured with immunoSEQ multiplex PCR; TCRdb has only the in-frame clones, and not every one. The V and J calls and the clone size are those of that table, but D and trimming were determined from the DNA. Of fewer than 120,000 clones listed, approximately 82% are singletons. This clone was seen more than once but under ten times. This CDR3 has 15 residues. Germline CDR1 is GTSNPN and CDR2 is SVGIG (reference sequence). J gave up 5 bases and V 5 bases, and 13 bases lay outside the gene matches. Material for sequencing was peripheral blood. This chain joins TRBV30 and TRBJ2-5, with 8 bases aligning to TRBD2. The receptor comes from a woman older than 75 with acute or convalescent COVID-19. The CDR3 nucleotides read TGTGCCTGGGACCGGGCAACGGGAGGGCCGGAGACCCAGTACTTC. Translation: CAWDRATGGPETQYF.